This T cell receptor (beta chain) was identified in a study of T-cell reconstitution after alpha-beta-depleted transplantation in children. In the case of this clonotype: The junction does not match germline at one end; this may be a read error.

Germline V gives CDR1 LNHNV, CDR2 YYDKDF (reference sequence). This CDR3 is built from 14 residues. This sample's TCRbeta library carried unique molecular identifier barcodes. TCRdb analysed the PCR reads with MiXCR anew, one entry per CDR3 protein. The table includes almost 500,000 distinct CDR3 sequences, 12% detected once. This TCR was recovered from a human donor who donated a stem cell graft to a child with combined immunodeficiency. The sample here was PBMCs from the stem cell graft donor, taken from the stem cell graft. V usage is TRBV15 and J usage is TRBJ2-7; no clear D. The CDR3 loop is CATSRGFDSYERYF. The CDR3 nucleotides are TGTGCCACCAGCAGAGGTTTTGATTCCTACGAGCGGTACTTC.